This T cell receptor (beta chain) was sequenced for a study of T cell responses to AZD1222 COVID-19 vaccine. Study results and limitations: The sample set comprised mostly white British donors with more females, and clonal diversity was possibly underestimated. Seropositive at baseline were only five or six AZD1222 recipients.

This table comes from immunoSEQ multiplex PCR, and its TCRdb copy is limited to in-frame clones, with some not included. The sample lists 100,000 to 150,000 clones, 90% occurring once. Notes on this clone: What it recognizes is unknown.

Trimming removed 7 bases from V and 7 bases from J, with 20 bases in between. The CDR3 runs to 15 residues. Germline CDR1 is MNHNY and CDR2 is SVGAGI (reference sequence). The origin of this receptor is an adult in good health. This sequence joins TRBV6-6 and TRBJ1-5; D may be TRBD1 (6 bases). This specimen was peripheral blood, taken on day 0 of AZD1222 vaccination. The CDR3 loop is CASIPATGKGQPQHF. DNA of the CDR3: TGTGCCAGCATCCCTGCAACAGGGAAAGGACAGCCCCAGCATTTT.